This is a list of T cell receptor beta chains from one sample in a study of T cell repertoires in cytomegalovirus infection. Each CDR3 protein gets one entry after TCRdb re-called the reads with MiXCR. This table holds 200,000 to 300,000 distinct CDR3 sequences, more than 9% found once. Sequencing was performed on PBMCs. The receptor set was obtained from a human donor in good health (CMV status not recorded). Some clones in this sample may be carry-over from other donors' samples. CDR3s include the opening cysteine and the closing phenylalanine or tryptophan. Fields, in order: V gene, clone size, J gene, D gene, CDR3 length, CDR3 DNA, CDR3 protein. A D gene is named only where the DNA matches it firmly. Clone size is shown for a subset of rows, as once, few, many or a class of expanded clone.

TRBV6-2/TRBV6-3	.	TRBJ2-2	.	17	TGTGCCAGCAGTTACTCGTGGGGCACCGGGGCGTTCGGGGAGCTGTTTTTT	CASSYSWGTGAFGELFF
TRBV28	many	TRBJ2-7	TRBD2	15	TGTGCCACCACCCGGACTAGCAGATTCTCCTACGAGCAGTACTTC	CATTRTSRFSYEQYF
TRBV7-8	many	TRBJ2-1	.	13	TGTGCCAGCAGCTTAGGAGGGATCAATGAGCAGTTCTTC	CASSLGGINEQFF
TRBV6-2/TRBV6-3	many	TRBJ1-1	TRBD1	13	TGTGCCAGCAGCATACAGGGGCCCCGAACGGCTTTCTTT	CASSIQGPRTAFF
TRBV7-2	many	TRBJ1-1	.	13	TGTGCCAGCAGCCCCTACATTAACACTGAAGCTTTCTTT	CASSPYINTEAFF
TRBV5-6	.	TRBJ1-3	TRBD1	19	TGTGCCAGCAGCGCAGCAGGGGGGCGATCATCTACGCGTGGAAACACCATATATTTT	CASSAAGGRSSTRGNTIYF
TRBV7-2	many	TRBJ2-1	TRBD2	15	TGTGCCAGCAGCTCACTAGCGGGGTTAGACAATGAGCAGTTCTTC	CASSSLAGLDNEQFF
TRBV6-1	many	TRBJ2-2	TRBD2	15	TGTGCCAGCAGTGAACTAGCGGGAGGTACCGGGGAGCTGTTTTTT	CASSELAGGTGELFF
TRBV14	.	TRBJ2-7	.	15	TGTGCCAGCAGTCTGACAGGTTTGGGCCACTACGAGCAGTACTTC	CASSLTGLGHYEQYF
TRBV6-2/TRBV6-3	few	TRBJ1-1	TRBD1	13	TGTGCCAGCAGTCTCCGGGACAGGGCTGGTCCTTTCTTT	CASSLRDRAGPFF
TRBV7-9	many	TRBJ1-2	.	15	TGTGCCAGCAGCTTAAGCGACAGGACGAACTATGGCTACACCTTC	CASSLSDRTNYGYTF
TRBV19	many	TRBJ2-5	.	15	TGTGCCAGTAGTATGGGAGCGGGTCGGGGAGAGACCCAGTACTTC	CASSMGAGRGETQYF
TRBV19	few	TRBJ2-2	.	16	TGTGCCAGTAGTATAGAGTCAGGTTCGAACACCGGGGAGCTGTTTTTT	CASSIESGSNTGELFF
TRBV6-2/TRBV6-3	.	TRBJ2-5	TRBD1	14	TGTGCCAGCAGGGCGACAGGGGGACAAGAGACCCAGTACTTC	CASRATGGQETQYF
TRBV6-5	.	TRBJ2-5	TRBD2	13	TGTGCCAGCAGTAAGCGGGGGAGGGAGACCCAGTACTTC	CASSKRGRETQYF
TRBV27	many	TRBJ1-2	.	13	TGTGCCAGCAGTTTAGACAGAGATTATGGCTACACCTTC	CASSLDRDYGYTF
TRBV7-2	many	TRBJ2-7	TRBD2	16	TGTGCCAGCACCACCCGGAAGCGGGAGAGCTCCTACGAGCAGTACTTC	CASTTRKRESSYEQYF
TRBV20-1	.	TRBJ2-5	TRBD1	13	TGCAGTGGTCTCGGACAGGGACGGGAGACCCAGTACTTC	CSGLGQGRETQYF
TRBV7-2	many	TRBJ2-1	TRBD2	20	TGTGCCAGCAGCCCTCCCCGGGGACTAGCGGGGGGGAGCTCCTACAATGAGCAGTTCTTC	CASSPPRGLAGGSSYNEQFF
TRBV20-1	many	TRBJ2-7	.	12	TGCAGCGGCTCCTTTAGCTCCTACGAGCAGTACTTC	CSGSFSSYEQYF
TRBV14	.	TRBJ2-5	.	14	TGTGCCAGCAGCCACCCGGTCATCGGAGAGACCCAGTACTTC	CASSHPVIGETQYF
TRBV25-1	.	TRBJ1-1	TRBD1	13	TGTGCCAGCAGGAAGACAGGGGGCACTGAAGCTTTCTTT	CASRKTGGTEAFF
TRBV19	.	TRBJ2-2	.	17	TGTGCCAGTAGTATACCAGGGAGCCCCGCGAACACCGGGGAGCTGTTTTTT	CASSIPGSPANTGELFF
TRBV5-1	.	TRBJ2-3	TRBD2	16	TGCGCCAGCAGCTCCTTAAGCGGGAGTCGCACAGATACGCAGTATTTT	CASSSLSGSRTDTQYF
TRBV28	many	TRBJ2-5	TRBD2	16	TGTGCCAGCAGGGGAACTAGCGGGTCGTACCAAGAGACCCAGTACTTC	CASRGTSGSYQETQYF
TRBV20-1	.	TRBJ2-5	TRBD2	15	TGCAGTGCTAGAGATGGGCTAGCGGGGTCAGAGACCCAGTACTTC	CSARDGLAGSETQYF
TRBV19	few	TRBJ1-6	TRBD1	15	TGTGCCAGTAGTCTTCAGGGACAGGGGGATTCACCCCTCCACTTT	CASSLQGQGDSPLHF
TRBV7-2	many	TRBJ2-7	.	14	TGTGCCAGCAGCTTAGCGCGGGATTCCTACGAGCAGTACTTC	CASSLARDSYEQYF
TRBV2	.	TRBJ2-4	.	13	TGTGCCAGCAAGGTCGGAGGGGGAAACATTCAGTACTTC	CASKVGGGNIQYF
TRBV12-3/TRBV12-4	.	TRBJ2-2	.	16	TGTGCCAGCAGCCAACAGACTGGCGGGTACACCGGGGAGCTGTTTTTT	CASSQQTGGYTGELFF
TRBV6-4	few	TRBJ1-6	.	14	TGTGCCAGCAGTGACCAGGGGCCCACTTCACCCCTCCACTTT	CASSDQGPTSPLHF
TRBV19	.	TRBJ2-1	TRBD2	14	TGTGCCAGTACCATAGCGGGAGTAAAAAATGAGCAGTTCTTC	CASTIAGVKNEQFF
TRBV20-1	.	TRBJ2-3	TRBD2	14	TGCAGTGCTAGAGCCGGACTAGCGGCAGATACGCAGTATTTT	CSARAGLAADTQYF
TRBV28	few	TRBJ2-1	TRBD2	16	TGTGCCAGCAGTCCCCGGGGGGGGGGCCCCTACAATGAGCAGTTCTTC	CASSPRGGGPYNEQFF
TRBV7-9	many	TRBJ2-1	.	17	TGTGCCAGCAGCTCTATTGGGCTATGGAGCTCCTACAATGAGCAGTTCTTC	CASSSIGLWSSYNEQFF
TRBV6-6	.	TRBJ1-1	.	14	TGTGCCAGCAGACCAGGGATACAGGCGGGGGAAGCTTTCTTT	CASRPGIQAGEAFF
TRBV18	few	TRBJ2-3	TRBD2	15	TGTGCCAGCTCACCATCGGCGGGAGCGCGAGATACGCAGTATTTT	CASSPSAGARDTQYF
TRBV7-2	many	TRBJ2-3	TRBD2	18	TGTGCCAGCAGCCTCCAATCACTAGCGGGAGACCTCCCAGATACGCAGTATTTT	CASSLQSLAGDLPDTQYF